The entry that follows covers one TCR beta chain sequence. The antigen is unknown. The sample is drawn from a study of somatic mutations in cytotoxic T cells in rheumatoid arthritis. Overall study context: Before any treatment began, roughly 29 ml EDTA peripheral blood was collected from patients right after diagnosis. Purity of nearly 100% was reached when some V beta antibody-stained T-cell populations were flow-sorted, including V beta1+ cells sequenced for TCRB. General study findings and limits: Between rheumatoid arthritis patients and age-matched healthy controls, CD8+ T-cell clonality showed no significant difference. More than 20% of CD8+ cells belonged to the largest clone in about an eighth of the roughly 65 patients.

V was cut by 6 bases and J by 8 bases, with 19 bases left in between. From germline, CDR1 is WSHSY and CDR2 SAAADI. CDR3 length: 14 residues. Using immunoSEQ multiplex PCR, the repertoire was profiled, and TCRdb retains in-frame clones only, with some absent. The sample carries thousands of clones, 60% to 80% recorded once. The source material was CD8+ T cells sorted from blood, sampled at a follow-up visit. The chain links TRBV10-2 to TRBJ1-2; D call uncertain. The TCR originated in a woman aged 70 to 79 with rheumatoid arthritis. CDR3 in amino acids: CASSDTQPVRGYTF. The CDR3 nucleotides read TGCGCCAGCAGCGATACCCAGCCCGTAAGAGGCTACACCTTC.